This TCR beta chain was sequenced for a study of post-analysis software for immune sequencing data. Study as a whole: The disease courses covered relapsing-remitting, secondary progressive and progressive-relapsing multiple sclerosis. General study findings and limits: Five or six TRBV segments appeared more often in patients than in controls, and TRBV5-6, TRBV5-1 and TRBV20-1 were among these.

On this clonotype itself: Its antigen remains unidentified.

CDR3 size: 15 residues. Trimming removed 2 bases from V and 0 bases from J, with 10 bases in between. Presence of unique molecular identifiers characterized the TCR beta cDNA libraries. TCRdb re-analysed the PCR reads in MiXCR, keeping a single row per CDR3 protein. Of approximately 630,000 distinct CDR3 sequences detected, over 45% appear once; the ten largest clones hold roughly 10%. This TCR derives from a girl aged 2-10 years with multiple sclerosis. The specimen was blood. The V call is TRBV12-3 or TRBV12-4, the J call TRBJ1-1, with no clear D. This CDR3 is CASSLSALMNTEAFF. The CDR3 DNA follows: TGTGCCAGCAGTTTATCGGCGCTCATGAACACTGAAGCTTTCTTT.